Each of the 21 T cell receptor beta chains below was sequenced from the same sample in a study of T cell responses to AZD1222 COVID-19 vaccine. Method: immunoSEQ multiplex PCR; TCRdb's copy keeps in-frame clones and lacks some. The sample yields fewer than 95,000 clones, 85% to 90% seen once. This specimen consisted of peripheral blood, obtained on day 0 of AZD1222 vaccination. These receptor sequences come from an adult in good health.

This CDR3 reads CASSSQGLAGGPEAGELFF. CDR3 nucleotides: TGTGCCAGCAGCTCCCAGGGACTAGCGGGAGGGCCGGAGGCCGGGGAGCTGTTTTTT. The J gene is TRBJ2-2, the V gene TRBV13; 16 bases agree with TRBD2. CDR1 and CDR2 from the germline V gene are PRHDT and FYEKMQ (reference sequence). This CDR3 has 19 residues. The J segment lost 6 bases and the V segment lost 4 bases, leaving 11 bases of the junction unmatched.

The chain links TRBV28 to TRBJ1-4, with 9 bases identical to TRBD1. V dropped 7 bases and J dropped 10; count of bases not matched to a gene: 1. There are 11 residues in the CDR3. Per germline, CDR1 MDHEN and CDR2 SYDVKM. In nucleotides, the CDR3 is TGTGCCAGCAAGGGACAGGGAAAACTGTTTTTT. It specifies CASKGQGKLFF.

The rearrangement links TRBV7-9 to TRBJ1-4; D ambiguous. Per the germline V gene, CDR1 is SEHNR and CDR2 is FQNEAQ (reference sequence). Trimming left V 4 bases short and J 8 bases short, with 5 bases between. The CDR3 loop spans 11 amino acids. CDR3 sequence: CASSSGEKLFF. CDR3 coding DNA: TGTGCCAGCAGCTCGGGGGAAAAACTGTTTTTT.

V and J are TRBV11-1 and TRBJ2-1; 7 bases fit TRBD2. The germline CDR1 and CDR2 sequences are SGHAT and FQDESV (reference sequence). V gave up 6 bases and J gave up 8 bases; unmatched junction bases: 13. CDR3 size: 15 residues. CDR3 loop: CASRSEGGFWDEQFF. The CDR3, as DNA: TGTGCCAGCAGATCGGAGGGAGGGTTTTGGGATGAGCAGTTCTTC.

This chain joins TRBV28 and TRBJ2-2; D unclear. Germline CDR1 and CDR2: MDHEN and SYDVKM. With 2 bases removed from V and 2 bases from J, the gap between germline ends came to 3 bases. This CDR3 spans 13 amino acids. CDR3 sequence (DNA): TGTGCCAGCAGTTTAGACAACACCGGGGAGCTGTTTTTT. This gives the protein CASSLDNTGELFF.

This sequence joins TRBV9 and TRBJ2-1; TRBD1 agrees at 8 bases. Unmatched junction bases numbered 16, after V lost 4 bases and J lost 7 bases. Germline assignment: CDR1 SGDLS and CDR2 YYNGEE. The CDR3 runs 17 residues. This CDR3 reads CASSITTGAITGNEQFF. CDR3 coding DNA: TGTGCCAGCAGCATAACGACAGGGGCGATCACAGGGAATGAGCAGTTCTTC.

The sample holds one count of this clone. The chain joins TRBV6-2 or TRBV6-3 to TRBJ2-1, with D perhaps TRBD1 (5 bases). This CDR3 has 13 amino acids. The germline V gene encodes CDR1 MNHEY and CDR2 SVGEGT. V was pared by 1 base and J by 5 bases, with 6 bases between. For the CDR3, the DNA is TGTGCCAGCAGTTACTTGGACAACAATGAGCAGTTCTTC. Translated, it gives CASSYLDNNEQFF.

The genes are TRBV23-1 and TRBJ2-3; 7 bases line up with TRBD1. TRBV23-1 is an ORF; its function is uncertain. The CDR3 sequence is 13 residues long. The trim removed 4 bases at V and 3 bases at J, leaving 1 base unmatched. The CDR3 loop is CASSRQGTDTQYF. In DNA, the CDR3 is TGCGCCAGCAGTCGACAGGGAACAGATACGCAGTATTTT.

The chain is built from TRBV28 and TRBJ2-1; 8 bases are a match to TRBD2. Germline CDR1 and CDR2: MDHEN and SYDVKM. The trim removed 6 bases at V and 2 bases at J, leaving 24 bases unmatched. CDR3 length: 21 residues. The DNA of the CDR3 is TGTGCCAGCAGCCCCTTCGCAGGATTGGGAAACGGGAGGGAGACCTACAATGAGCAGTTCTTC. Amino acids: CASSPFAGLGNGRETYNEQFF.

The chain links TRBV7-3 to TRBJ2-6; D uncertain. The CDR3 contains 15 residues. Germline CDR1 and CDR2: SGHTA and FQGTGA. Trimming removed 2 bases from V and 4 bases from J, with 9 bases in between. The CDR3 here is CASSLPVPGANVLTF. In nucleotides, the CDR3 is TGTGCCAGCAGCTTACCGGTGCCCGGGGCCAACGTCCTGACTTTC.

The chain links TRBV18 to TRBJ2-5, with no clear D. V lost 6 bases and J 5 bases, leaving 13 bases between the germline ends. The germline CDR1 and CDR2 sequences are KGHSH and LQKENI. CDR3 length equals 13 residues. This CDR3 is CASSRPPAETQYF. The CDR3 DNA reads TGTGCCAGCTCTCGACCACCGGCTGAGACCCAGTACTTC.

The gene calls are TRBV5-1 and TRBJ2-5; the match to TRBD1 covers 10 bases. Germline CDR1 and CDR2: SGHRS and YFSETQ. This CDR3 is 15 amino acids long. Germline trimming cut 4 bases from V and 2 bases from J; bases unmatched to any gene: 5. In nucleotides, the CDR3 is TGCGCCAGCAGCCTGTCGGACAGGGGGCAAGAGACCCAGTACTTC. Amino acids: CASSLSDRGQETQYF.

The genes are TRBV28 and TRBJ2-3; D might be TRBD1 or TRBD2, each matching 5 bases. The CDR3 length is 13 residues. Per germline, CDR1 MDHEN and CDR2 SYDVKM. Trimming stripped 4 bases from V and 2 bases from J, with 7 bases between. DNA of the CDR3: TGTGCCAGCAGTTGGGGACCCACAGATACGCAGTATTTT. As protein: CASSWGPTDTQYF.

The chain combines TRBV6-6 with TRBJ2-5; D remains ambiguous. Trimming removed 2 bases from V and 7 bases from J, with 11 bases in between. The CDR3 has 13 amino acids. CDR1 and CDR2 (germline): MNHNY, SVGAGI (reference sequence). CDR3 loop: CASSYAGGGTQYF. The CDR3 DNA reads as TGTGCCAGCAGTTACGCCGGTGGTGGGACCCAGTACTTC.

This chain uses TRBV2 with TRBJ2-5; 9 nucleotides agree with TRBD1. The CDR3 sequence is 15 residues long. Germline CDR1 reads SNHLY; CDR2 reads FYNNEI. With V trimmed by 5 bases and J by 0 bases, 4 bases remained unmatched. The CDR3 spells CASSSGTGYQETQYF. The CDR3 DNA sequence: TGTGCCAGCAGTAGCGGGACAGGGTACCAAGAGACCCAGTACTTC.

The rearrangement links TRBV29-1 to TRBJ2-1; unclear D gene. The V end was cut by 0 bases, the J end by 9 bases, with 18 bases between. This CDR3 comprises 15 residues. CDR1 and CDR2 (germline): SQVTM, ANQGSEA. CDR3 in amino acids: CSVEDKPSIWPEQFF. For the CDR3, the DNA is TGCAGCGTTGAAGACAAACCGTCGATTTGGCCTGAGCAGTTCTTC.

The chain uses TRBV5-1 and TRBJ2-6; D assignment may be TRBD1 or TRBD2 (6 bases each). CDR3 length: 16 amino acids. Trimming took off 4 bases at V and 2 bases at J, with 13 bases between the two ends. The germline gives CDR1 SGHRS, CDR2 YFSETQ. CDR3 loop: CASSLEGVAGANVLTF. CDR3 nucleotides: TGCGCCAGCAGCCTGGAGGGGGTGGCTGGGGCCAACGTCCTGACTTTC.

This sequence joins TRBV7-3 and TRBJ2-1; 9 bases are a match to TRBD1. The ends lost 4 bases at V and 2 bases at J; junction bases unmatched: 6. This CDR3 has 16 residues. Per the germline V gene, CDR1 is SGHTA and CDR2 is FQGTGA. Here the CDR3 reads CASSWKGTGTYNEQFF. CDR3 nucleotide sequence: TGTGCCAGCAGCTGGAAAGGGACAGGGACCTACAATGAGCAGTTCTTC. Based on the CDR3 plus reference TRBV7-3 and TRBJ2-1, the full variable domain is GAGVSQTPSNKVTEKGKYVELRCDPISGHTALYWYRQSLGQGPEFLIYFQGTGAADDSGLPNDRFFAVRPEGSVSTLKIQRTERGDSAVYLCASSWKGTGTYNEQFFGPGTRLTVL.

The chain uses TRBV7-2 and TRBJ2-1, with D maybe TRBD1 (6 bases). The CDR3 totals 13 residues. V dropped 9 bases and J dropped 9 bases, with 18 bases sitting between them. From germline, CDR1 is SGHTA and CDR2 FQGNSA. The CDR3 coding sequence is TGTGCCAGAAAAGCGCCAGGACAGCGTGAGCAGTTCTTC. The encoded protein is CARKAPGQREQFF.

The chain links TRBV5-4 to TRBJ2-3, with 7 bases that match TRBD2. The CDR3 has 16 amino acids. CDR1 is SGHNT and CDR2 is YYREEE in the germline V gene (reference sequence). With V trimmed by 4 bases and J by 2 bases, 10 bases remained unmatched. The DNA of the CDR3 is TGTGCCAGCAGCCCGGTAGTCAGCGGGATCACAGATACGCAGTATTTT. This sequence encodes CASSPVVSGITDTQYF.

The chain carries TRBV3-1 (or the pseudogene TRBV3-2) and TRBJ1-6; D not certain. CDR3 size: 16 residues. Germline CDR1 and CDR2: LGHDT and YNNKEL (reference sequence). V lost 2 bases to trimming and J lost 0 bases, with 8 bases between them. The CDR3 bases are TGTGCCAGCAGCCAAATGTCTATCTCCTATAATTCACCCCTCCACTTT. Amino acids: CASSQMSISYNSPLHF.